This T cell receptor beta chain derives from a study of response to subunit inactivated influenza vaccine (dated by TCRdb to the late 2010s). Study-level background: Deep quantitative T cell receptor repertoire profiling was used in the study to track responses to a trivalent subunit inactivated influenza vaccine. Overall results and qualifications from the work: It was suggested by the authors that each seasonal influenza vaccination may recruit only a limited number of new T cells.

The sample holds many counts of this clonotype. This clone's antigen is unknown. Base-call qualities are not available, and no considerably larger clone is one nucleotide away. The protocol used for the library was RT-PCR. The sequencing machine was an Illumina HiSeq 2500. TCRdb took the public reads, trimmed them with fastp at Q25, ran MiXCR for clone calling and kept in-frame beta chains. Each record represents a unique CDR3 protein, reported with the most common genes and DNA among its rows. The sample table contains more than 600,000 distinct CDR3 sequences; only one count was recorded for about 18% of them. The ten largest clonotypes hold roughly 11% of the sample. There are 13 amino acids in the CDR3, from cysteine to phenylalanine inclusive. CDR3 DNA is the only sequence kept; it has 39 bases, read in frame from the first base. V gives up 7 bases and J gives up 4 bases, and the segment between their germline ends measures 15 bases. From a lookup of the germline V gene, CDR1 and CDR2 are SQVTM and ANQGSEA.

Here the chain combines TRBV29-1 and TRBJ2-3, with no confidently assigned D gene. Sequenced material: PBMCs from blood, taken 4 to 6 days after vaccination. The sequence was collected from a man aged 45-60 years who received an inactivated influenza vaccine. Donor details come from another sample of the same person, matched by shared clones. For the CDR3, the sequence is CSAKAHTADTQYF. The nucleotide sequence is TGCAGCGCTAAAGCCCACACCGCAGATACGCAGTATTTT.